What follows are 16 T cell receptor beta chains derived from one specimen sequenced in a study of CD8 T cells in ankylosing spondylitis. Via MiXCR, TCRdb re-called the 5' RACE reads, giving one row per CDR3 protein. The data show 300,000 to 350,000 distinct CDR3 sequences, less than 25% seen once. The specimen was blood, either unsorted or a sorted T cell fraction (not recorded which). The receptors were gathered from a female donor with ankylosing spondylitis or in good health (not recorded which).

The genes are TRBV7-2 and TRBJ2-3; TRBD2 agrees at 10 bases. The CDR3 runs 18 residues. The germline V gene encodes CDR1 SGHTA and CDR2 FQGNSA. V was pared by 2 bases and J by 7 bases, with 15 bases of the junction left unmatched. The DNA for the CDR3 is TGTGCCAGCAGCTTATCGGGAAGCGGGAGGGAATTAACCCATACGCAGTATTTT. This sequence encodes CASSLSGSGRELTHTQYF.

The chain recombines TRBV7-2 with TRBJ2-3; D is unresolved. Trimming stripped 1 base from V and 0 bases from J, with 8 bases between. In germline, CDR1 is SGHTA, CDR2 FQGNSA. This CDR3 has 15 amino acids. CDR3 DNA: TGTGCCAGCAGCTTAGACGCACCTAGCACAGATACGCAGTATTTT. It specifies CASSLDAPSTDTQYF.

The J gene is TRBJ1-6, the V gene TRBV6-6; 7 bases are shared with TRBD1. The CDR3 covers 11 residues. Per the germline V gene, CDR1 is MNHNY and CDR2 is SVGAGI (reference sequence). J lost 14 bases, V lost 6 bases, and 4 bases had no gene match. The CDR3 region has the DNA TGTGCCAGCAGAGACAGGGAAACCCTCCACTTT. Protein: CASRDRETLHF.

In its sample, this clonotype was seen a few times. The chain uses TRBV6-6 and TRBJ1-1; D is possibly TRBD1 (5 bases). The germline gives CDR1 MNHNY, CDR2 SVGAGI (reference sequence). Trimming left V 2 bases short and J 10 bases short, with 11 bases between. CDR3 size: 12 residues. The CDR3 bases are TGTGCCAGCAGTTACCTAGACGGGGGAGCTTTCTTT. Residues: CASSYLDGGAFF.

This clonotype was seen a few times. The chain joins TRBV10-3 to TRBJ2-3, with TRBD2 identical over 12 bases. CDR1 and CDR2 (germline): ENHRY, SYGVKD. Trimming at V came to 10 bases and at J to 5 bases, leaving 7 bases not matched to a gene. The CDR3 has 14 amino acids. CDR3 bases: TGTGCCACCCGACTAGCGGGAGAGGTAGATACGCAGTATTTT. Translating gives CATRLAGEVDTQYF.

The chain recombines TRBV18 with TRBJ1-2; possible D gene TRBD1, 5 bases. Germline lookup yields CDR1 KGHSH and CDR2 LQKENI. This CDR3 is built from 13 residues. Trimming stripped 4 bases from V and 2 bases from J, with 8 bases between. CDR3 nucleotide sequence: TGTGCCAGCTCACGGGGGGAGAACTATGGCTACACCTTC. Translating gives CASSRGENYGYTF.

This clonotype has more than one count but fewer than ten. This rearrangement joins TRBV29-1 to TRBJ2-5; no definite D call. The CDR3 sequence is 11 residues long. With 5 bases removed from V and 3 bases from J, the gap between germline ends came to 7 bases. Germline values: CDR1 SQVTM, CDR2 ANQGSEA. The CDR3 DNA sequence: TGCAGCGTTTACTGGGAAGAGACCCAGTACTTC. Translating gives CSVYWEETQYF.

The chain links TRBV7-2 to TRBJ2-5; D is undetermined. The CDR3 runs 14 residues. The germline V and J ends were trimmed by 1 base and 2 bases, with 8 bases remaining between them. From germline, CDR1 is SGHTA and CDR2 FQGNSA. CDR3 sequence (DNA): TGTGCCAGCAGCTTAGTGTCAATACAAGAGACCCAGTACTTC. Amino acids: CASSLVSIQETQYF.

This chain uses TRBV7-9 with TRBJ2-6; no clear D. V was pared by 1 base and J by 0 bases, with 10 bases between. CDR3 length: 17 amino acids. Germline V gene data show CDR1 as SEHNR and CDR2 as FQNEAQ (reference sequence). DNA of the CDR3: TGTGCCAGCAGCTTAGGGCAGTGGCACTCTGGGGCCAACGTCCTGACTTTC. Translating it yields CASSLGQWHSGANVLTF.

This clonotype was seen more than once but under ten times. The chain has TRBV28 and TRBJ1-1; D is uncertain. This CDR3 is 13 amino acids long. Germline values: CDR1 MDHEN, CDR2 SYDVKM. V was trimmed by 8 bases and J by 1 base, leaving 11 bases between them. The CDR3 DNA reads as TGTGCCAGCTTTGAACGCTCGAACACTGAAGCTTTCTTT. It encodes CASFERSNTEAFF.

This clonotype was seen repeatedly, ten times or more. The genes are TRBV28 and TRBJ2-3, with D perhaps being TRBD1 or TRBD2 (6 bases each). Germline loops: CDR1 MDHEN, CDR2 SYDVKM. With 7 bases removed from V and 5 bases from J, the gap between germline ends came to 13 bases. The CDR3 runs 13 residues. The CDR3 DNA sequence: TGTGCCAGCACGGAAGGAGGGGGAGATACGCAGTATTTT. It specifies CASTEGGGDTQYF.

This clonotype was seen at least ten times. The chain carries TRBV12-3 or TRBV12-4 and TRBJ2-7; 7 nucleotides agree with TRBD2. The junction had 16 bases not matched to a gene; V was cut back by 8 bases and J by 12 bases. This CDR3 contains 13 residues. CDR3 sequence (DNA): TGTGCCAGCGTGGCCTACCCGCGCGGGAGACGGTACTTC. Its protein is CASVAYPRGRRYF.

V is TRBV10-3 and J is TRBJ2-2; 9 bases align to TRBD1. Looked up from germline, CDR1 is ENHRY and CDR2 is SYGVKD. The V and J ends lost 10 bases and 4 bases, in that order; junction bases with no gene match: 7. This CDR3 contains 14 residues. In DNA form, the CDR3 reads TGTGCCACCACACAGGGGGCCAGCACCGGGGAGCTGTTTTTT. It yields the protein CATTQGASTGELFF.

The sample holds a few counts of this clonotype. This chain links TRBV20-1 with TRBJ2-1; no clear D. The CDR3 totals 14 residues. From germline, CDR1 is DFQATT and CDR2 SNEGSKA (reference sequence). The V and J ends lost 3 bases and 0 bases respectively, with 9 bases between them. CDR3 nucleotide sequence: TGCAGTGCTAGCGGGCAAAGCTCCTACAATGAGCAGTTCTTC. This sequence encodes CSASGQSSYNEQFF.

This clonotype has a count of ten or more. The chain recombines TRBV6-1 with TRBJ2-2; no clear D. Per the germline V gene, CDR1 is MNHNS and CDR2 is SASEGT. This CDR3 has 15 amino acids. V gave up 7 bases and J gave up 3 bases, with 15 bases separating them. CDR3 in DNA: TGTGCCAGCAATCAAGGGCGAGTCGACACCGGGGAGCTGTTTTTT. Translation: CASNQGRVDTGELFF.

The gene calls are TRBV7-9 and TRBJ2-1, with 9 bases identical to TRBD1. The ends lost 4 bases at V and 9 bases at J; junction bases unmatched: 13. There are 16 residues in the CDR3. Germline values: CDR1 SEHNR, CDR2 FQNEAQ (reference sequence). Here the CDR3 reads CASSSPRTGAGSEQFF. DNA for the CDR3: TGTGCCAGCAGCTCCCCCAGGACAGGGGCTGGAAGTGAGCAGTTCTTC. Filled out from reference TRBV7-9 and TRBJ2-1, the complete variable domain reads DTGVSQNPRHKITKRGQNVTFRCDPISEHNRLYWYRQTLGQGPEFLTYFQNEAQLEKSRLLSDRFSAERPKGSFSTLEIQRTEQGDSAMYLCASSSPRTGAGSEQFFGPGTRLTVL.